Here is one T cell receptor (beta chain) with its context. The assay was immunoSEQ multiplex PCR, and TCRdb's table has in-frame clones only and misses some. The repertoire has over 95,000 clones, about 89% of them found once; the top ten carry roughly 1.5%. The source of the sample is a study of T cells after somatic rescue of genetic block. Germline assignment: CDR1 SGDLS and CDR2 YYNGEE. CDR3 size: 17 residues. V was trimmed by 0 bases and J by 7 bases, leaving 17 bases between them. The sequenced sample consisted of peripheral blood mononuclear cells (PBMCs). This sequence joins TRBV9 and TRBJ1-6; D is uncertain. The TCR was taken from a woman aged 18-30 years. The CDR3 coding sequence is TGTGCCAGCAGCGTAGGAACAGCTCAGAGCTCGAATTCACCCCTCCACTTT. It is translated as CASSVGTAQSSNSPLHF.